The 27 T cell receptor beta chains below come from one sample, sequenced in a study of T cell repertoires in cytomegalovirus infection. One entry per CDR3 protein, called by TCRdb with MiXCR from the reads. The table includes hundreds of thousands of distinct CDR3 sequences, 30% to 40% detected once. For these receptors, no antigen is known. The sample here was cultured PBMCs, taken from culture after CMV antigen stimulation. The receptors were sampled from a human donor in good health (CMV status not recorded). Some clones in this sample may be carry-over from other donors' samples.

The table lists this clonotype with a count of one. The V and J genes are TRBV5-1 and TRBJ2-2, with TRBD2 matching 7 bases. The ends lost 5 bases at V and 0 bases at J; junction bases unmatched: 7. The CDR3 is 16 amino acids. Germline CDR1 reads SGHRS; CDR2 reads YFSETQ. CDR3 coding DNA: TGCGCCAGCAGGTCGGGTGCGGGAGCGAACACCGGGGAGCTGTTTTTT. Translated: CASRSGAGANTGELFF.

This clonotype was counted a few times. The chain carries TRBV6-2 or TRBV6-3 and TRBJ2-1; tentatively, D is TRBD1 or TRBD2 (5 bases each). The CDR3 is made up of 12 amino acids. Between the trimmed V and J ends, which lost 6 bases and 7 bases, there was a span of 10 bases. Germline CDR1 MNHEY, CDR2 SVGEGT. In nucleotides, the CDR3 is TGTGCCAGCAGGAGAGGGGAAAATGAGCAGTTCTTC. This translates into CASRRGENEQFF.

J is TRBJ1-5 and V is TRBV4-1, with 11 bases identical to TRBD1. Germline-derived CDR1 and CDR2 are MGHRA and YSYEKL. V was pared by 1 base and J by 7 bases, with 12 bases of the junction left unmatched. This CDR3 contains 18 residues. CDR3 in amino acids: CASSQGVAGTGGLQPQHF. The CDR3 DNA reads TGCGCCAGCAGCCAAGGGGTGGCCGGGACAGGGGGTTTGCAGCCCCAGCATTTT.

This clonotype turned up a few times. The rearrangement uses TRBV12-3 or TRBV12-4 and TRBJ2-3; D is undetermined. V was trimmed by 6 bases and J by 0 bases, leaving 13 bases between them. The CDR3 has 15 residues. The CDR3 bases are TGTGCCAGCAGACACGGCAGGCCTAGCACAGATACGCAGTATTTT. The encoded protein is CASRHGRPSTDTQYF.

This chain links TRBV7-9 with TRBJ1-2, with TRBD1 as a possible D gene (6 bases). The V gene's germline CDR1 is SEHNR and CDR2 FQNEAQ (reference sequence). V was pared by 5 bases and J by 0 bases, with 16 bases between. This CDR3 is built from 16 residues. The CDR3 region has the DNA TGTGCCAGCAGCGGACAGACGATATTAGCTAACTATGGCTACACCTTC. This gives the protein CASSGQTILANYGYTF. Combining the CDR3 with reference TRBV7-9 and TRBJ1-2 gives the whole variable domain DTGVSQNPRHKITKRGQNVTFRCDPISEHNRLYWYRQTLGQGPEFLTYFQNEAQLEKSRLLSDRFSAERPKGSFSTLEIQRTEQGDSAMYLCASSGQTILANYGYTFGSGTRLTVV.

The rearrangement uses TRBV19 and TRBJ2-7; the D is unclear. This CDR3 region has 13 residues. V lost 5 bases and J lost 3, with 11 bases in between. CDR1 and CDR2 from the germline V gene are LNHDA and SQIVND (reference sequence). In DNA form, the CDR3 reads TGTGCCAGTAGTCCAAAGGGTGGCTACGAGCAGTACGTC. It translates to CASSPKGGYEQYV.

This clonotype was seen many times. This chain joins TRBV28 and TRBJ2-7, with 12 bases that match TRBD2. CDR3 size: 14 residues. V shed 5 bases, J shed 5 bases, and the junction held 4 bases outside the gene matches. Germline V gene data show CDR1 as MDHEN and CDR2 as SYDVKM. The CDR3 sequence is CASSRLAGAHEQYF. DNA of the CDR3: TGTGCCAGCAGTCGACTAGCGGGAGCACACGAGCAGTACTTC.

The V and J genes are TRBV7-6 and TRBJ2-2, with 10 nucleotides matching TRBD2. J was trimmed by 3 bases and V by 4 bases; bases with no gene match: 5. The V gene's germline CDR1 is SGHVS and CDR2 FNYEAQ. The CDR3 spans 16 residues. The DNA of the CDR3 is TGTGCCAGCAGCTCCGGACTAGCGGAACACACCGGGGAGCTGTTTTTT. Protein product: CASSSGLAEHTGELFF.

V is TRBV11-3 and J is TRBJ1-2; D is possibly TRBD1 (5 bases). V was clipped by 1 base and J by 2 bases, with 11 bases between them. CDR1 is SGHNT, CDR2 YENEEA, per germline. CDR3 length equals 15 residues. CDR3 sequence: CASSLAGDGNYGYTF. The CDR3 DNA reads as TGTGCCAGCAGCTTAGCCGGGGACGGGAACTATGGCTACACCTTC. Variable domain in full (rest from reference TRBV11-3 and TRBJ1-2): EAGVVQSPRYKIIEKKQPVAFWCNPISGHNTLYWYLQNLGQGPELLIRYENEEAVDDSQLPKDRFSAERLKGVDSTLKIQPAELGDSAVYLCASSLAGDGNYGYTFGSGTRLTVV.

J is TRBJ2-1 and V is TRBV7-2; TRBD2 aligns across 9 bases. With 5 bases clipped from V and 0 bases from J, the junction kept 8 bases outside the gene matches. The germline CDR1 and CDR2 sequences are SGHTA and FQGNSA. The CDR3 loop spans 17 amino acids. CDR3 DNA sequence: TGTGCCAGCAGCCCCCAAGCGGGAGGAAGCTCCTACAATGAGCAGTTCTTC. This translates into CASSPQAGGSSYNEQFF.

This clonotype was seen more than once but under ten times. The DNA for the CDR3 is TGTGCCAGCAGCTTCGGTTTATCGGGACAGGGAGTCGACGAGCAGTACTTC. It specifies CASSFGLSGQGVDEQYF. The rearrangement uses TRBV7-9 and TRBJ2-7, with 9 bases fitting TRBD1. The length of the CDR3 is 17 residues. Looked up from germline, CDR1 is SEHNR and CDR2 is FQNEAQ (reference sequence). The J segment lost 5 bases and the V segment lost 3 bases, leaving 14 bases of the junction unmatched.

This clonotype has a count of ten or more. The chain joins TRBV7-8 to TRBJ1-6, with 7 bases identical to TRBD1. After removal of 6 bases from V and 10 bases from J, the junction contained 9 bases not matched to a gene. Germline assignment: CDR1 SGHVS and CDR2 FQNEAQ. The CDR3 consists of 14 residues. CDR3: CASRTDRVNSPLHF. CDR3 nucleotide sequence: TGTGCCAGCAGAACCGACAGGGTGAACTCACCCCTCCACTTT.

The chain links TRBV11-3 to TRBJ2-6; perhaps TRBD1 as D (5 bases). The germline CDR1 and CDR2 sequences are SGHNT and YENEEA. Trimming pared 0 bases from V and 4 bases from J, leaving 10 bases between. The CDR3 sequence is 16 residues long. CDR3 sequence: CASSLDRVAGANVLTF. CDR3 bases: TGTGCCAGCAGCTTAGACAGGGTCGCAGGGGCCAACGTCCTGACTTTC.

Many counts were recorded for this clonotype. The CDR3 loop is CASSQSQWNEQYV. The CDR3 coding sequence is TGTGCCAGCAGTCAGTCCCAGTGGAACGAGCAGTACGTC. The V and J genes are TRBV6-1 and TRBJ2-7; D gene uncertain. Trimming pared 5 bases from V and 5 bases from J, leaving 13 bases between. The CDR3 sequence is 13 residues long. The germline CDR1 and CDR2 sequences are MNHNS and SASEGT.

This clonotype was detected a few times. This chain joins TRBV6-4 and TRBJ1-2, with D possibly matching TRBD1 (6 bases). CDR3 length: 18 residues. Per germline, CDR1 MRHNA and CDR2 SNTAGT. Trimming pared 0 bases from V and 4 bases from J, leaving 21 bases between. The CDR3 coding sequence is TGTGCCAGCAGTGACTCGCTGGGTTGGACAGATCAAGCCTATGGCTACACCTTC. This encodes CASSDSLGWTDQAYGYTF.

This chain joins TRBV4-3 and TRBJ2-6, with 9 bases that match TRBD1. V trimming: 0 bases; J trimming: 0 bases; junction bases outside the gene matches: 6. This CDR3 is built from 19 residues. The germline gives CDR1 LGHNA, CDR2 YSLEER. As DNA, the CDR3 is TGCGCCAGCAGCCAAGATTTGGACAGGGGAGGCTCTGGGGCCAACGTCCTGACTTTC. This translates into CASSQDLDRGGSGANVLTF.

This chain uses TRBV4-1 with TRBJ1-1, with D uncertain. This CDR3 region has 14 residues. Trimming stripped 1 base from V and 3 bases from J, with 9 bases between. Germline V gene sequence: CDR1 MGHRA, CDR2 YSYEKL. The CDR3 protein is CASSQGVLDTEAFF. The DNA of the CDR3 is TGCGCCAGCAGCCAAGGGGTTTTGGACACTGAAGCTTTCTTT.

The chain is built from TRBV5-6 and TRBJ1-1; the D is unclear. CDR3 length equals 16 residues. V gave up 5 bases and J gave up 0 bases, with 17 bases separating them. Per the germline V gene, CDR1 is SGHDT and CDR2 is YYEEEE. In nucleotides, the CDR3 is TGTGCCAGCAGTCAAGGTGTCAGCCGGATGAACACTGAAGCTTTCTTT. Amino acid sequence: CASSQGVSRMNTEAFF. Looking up the rest from reference TRBV5-6 and TRBJ1-1 gives the full variable domain: DAGVTQSPTHLIKTRGQQVTLRCSPKSGHDTVSWYQQALGQGPQFIFQYYEEEERQRGNFPDRFSGHQFPNYSSELNVNALLLGDSALYLCASSQGVSRMNTEAFFGQGTRLTVV.

This clonotype has just a few counts. This sequence joins TRBV12-3 or TRBV12-4 and TRBJ2-3; the D gene is possibly TRBD2 (6 bases). The V and J ends lost 6 bases and 3 bases respectively, with 22 bases between them. The CDR3 has 17 amino acids. The DNA of the CDR3 is TGTGCCAGCAGCCTGATATCGGGGAAGGGGAGGACAGATACGCAGTATTTT. The encoded protein is CASSLISGKGRTDTQYF.

The chain couples TRBV4-1 to TRBJ2-2; D gene ambiguous. CDR1 is MGHRA and CDR2 is YSYEKL in the germline V gene. Trimming left V 0 bases short and J 0 bases short, with 11 bases between. The CDR3 spans 17 residues. The CDR3 nucleotides are TGCGCCAGCAGCCAAGAAGGATTAGGGCCGAACACCGGGGAGCTGTTTTTT. Its protein product is CASSQEGLGPNTGELFF.

There are a few counts of this clonotype. The V gene is TRBV4-2, the J gene TRBJ1-2, with 7 nucleotides matching TRBD1. Germline V gene data show CDR1 as LGHNA and CDR2 as YNFKEQ. This CDR3 spans 15 amino acids. Unmatched junction bases numbered 8, after V lost 0 bases and J lost 7 bases. CDR3 in DNA: TGTGCCAGCAGCCAAGAACGAGGGGGCCCGGGTGGCTACACCTTC. It codes for CASSQERGGPGGYTF.

This chain links TRBV4-3 with TRBJ1-4; 8 positions match TRBD1. V shed 1 base and J 8 bases; nucleotides not matched to a gene: 6. This CDR3 comprises 15 residues. Germline lookup yields CDR1 LGHNA and CDR2 YSLEER. The CDR3 bases are TGCGCCAGCAGCCAAGTTGACAGGGGAGGGGAAAAACTGTTTTTT. This encodes CASSQVDRGGEKLFF.

This clonotype showed up just a few times. The chain uses TRBV6-1 and TRBJ2-5, with 7 bases matching TRBD2. The V gene's germline CDR1 is MNHNS and CDR2 SASEGT. The CDR3 runs to 14 residues. The ends lost 5 bases at V and 5 bases at J; junction bases unmatched: 8. CDR3 protein: CASSPPGGGETQYF. CDR3 sequence (DNA): TGTGCCAGCAGTCCCCCGGGGGGAGGGGAGACCCAGTACTTC.

The rearrangement links TRBV11-2 to TRBJ1-6; D is unclear. The V and J ends lost 0 bases and 8 bases respectively, with 17 bases between them. CDR1 is SGHAT and CDR2 is FQNNGV in the germline V gene. The CDR3 consists of 17 residues. The CDR3 nucleotides are TGTGCCAGCAGCTTAGATAGAGGCGGGTATATCCATTCACCCCTCCACTTT. As protein: CASSLDRGGYIHSPLHF.

A few counts support this clonotype. This rearrangement joins TRBV19 to TRBJ1-5; no definite D call. This CDR3 has 15 residues. V was trimmed by 5 bases and J by 6 bases, leaving 17 bases between them. The germline gives CDR1 LNHDA, CDR2 SQIVND (reference sequence). The CDR3 DNA reads TGTGCCAGTAGTCCGGTCCAACCCGCGCGTCAGCCCCAGCATTTT. As protein: CASSPVQPARQPQHF.

This chain joins TRBV28 and TRBJ2-7; D is ambiguous. CDR1 and CDR2 from the germline V gene are MDHEN and SYDVKM. This CDR3 region has 15 residues. V lost 5 bases, J lost 2 bases, and 16 bases lay in between. DNA for the CDR3: TGTGCCAGCAGTCCCAGTCCTGTCCGCCCCTACGAGCAGTACGTC. It specifies CASSPSPVRPYEQYV.

The rearrangement joins TRBV24-1 to TRBJ2-5, with TRBD1 matching 7 bases. The trim removed 6 bases at V and 5 bases at J, leaving 5 bases unmatched. Per germline, CDR1 KGHDR and CDR2 SFDVKD. This CDR3 has 13 residues. CDR3 coding DNA: TGTGCCACCAGTTTAGGGGGCCGGGAGACCCAGTACTTC. As protein: CATSLGGRETQYF.